This TCR beta chain was obtained from a study of blood T cell repertoires in COVID-19. The germline V gene has CDR1 SEHNR and CDR2 FQNEAQ (reference sequence). J was trimmed by 0 bases and V by 5 bases; bases with no gene match: 9. The CDR3 extends over 17 amino acids. Using immunoSEQ multiplex PCR, the repertoire was profiled, and TCRdb retains in-frame clones only, with some absent. Here the sample spans about 16,000 clones, approximately 88% being singletons. This clonotype was obtained from a woman of 80 years or more with COVID-19, enrolled during active disease. V and J are TRBV7-9 and TRBJ1-3; 8 bases agree with TRBD1. The sequenced sample consisted of peripheral blood. The CDR3 protein is CASSPRGQGSSGNTIYF. Written as DNA, the CDR3 is TGTGCCAGCAGCCCCAGAGGACAGGGTTCCTCTGGAAACACCATATATTTT. The entire variable domain, with the rest obtained from reference TRBV7-9 and TRBJ1-3, is as follows: DTGVSQNPRHKITKRGQNVTFRCDPISEHNRLYWYRQTLGQGPEFLTYFQNEAQLEKSRLLSDRFSAERPKGSFSTLEIQRTEQGDSAMYLCASSPRGQGSSGNTIYFGEGSWLTVV.